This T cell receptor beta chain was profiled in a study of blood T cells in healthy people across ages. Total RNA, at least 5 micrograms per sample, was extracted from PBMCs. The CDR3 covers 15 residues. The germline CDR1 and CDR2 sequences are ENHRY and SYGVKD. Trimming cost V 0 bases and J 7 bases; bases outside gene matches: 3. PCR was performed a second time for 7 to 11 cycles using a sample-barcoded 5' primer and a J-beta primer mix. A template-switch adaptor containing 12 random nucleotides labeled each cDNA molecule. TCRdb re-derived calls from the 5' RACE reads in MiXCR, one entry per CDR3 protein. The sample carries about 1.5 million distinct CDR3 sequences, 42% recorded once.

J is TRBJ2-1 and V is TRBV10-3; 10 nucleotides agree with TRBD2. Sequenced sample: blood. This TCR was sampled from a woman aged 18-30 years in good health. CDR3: CAISESVAGGNEQFF. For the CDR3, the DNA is TGTGCCATCAGTGAGTCGGTAGCGGGGGGAAATGAGCAGTTCTTC.